These 28 T cell receptor beta chains originate from one sample sequenced in a study of blood T cell repertoires in COVID-19. Clones were sequenced by immunoSEQ multiplex PCR, and TCRdb holds only the in-frame ones, with some missing. The sample holds over 450,000 clones; less than 90% are singletons and the top ten take 7.8%. The specimen was peripheral blood. The receptors were sampled from a woman aged 45-60 years with COVID-19, enrolled during active disease.

The chain has TRBV19 and TRBJ2-1; possible D gene TRBD2, 7 bases. The CDR3 runs 15 residues. V was pared by 4 bases and J by 7 bases, with 17 bases between. Germline values: CDR1 LNHDA, CDR2 SQIVND (reference sequence). The CDR3 loop is CASSSLGGGVNEQFF. The DNA of the CDR3 is TGTGCCAGTAGTAGTTTAGGGGGGGGAGTGAATGAGCAGTTCTTC.

The rearrangement joins TRBV27 to TRBJ2-7; maybe TRBD1 (5 bases). Per the germline V gene, CDR1 is MNHEY and CDR2 is SMNVEV (reference sequence). The CDR3 totals 14 residues. Trimming left V 3 bases short and J 2 bases short, with 11 bases between. In DNA, the CDR3 is TGTGCCAGCAGTTTTGACAGCGTAACCTACGAGCAGTACTTC. Translated, it gives CASSFDSVTYEQYF.

The gene calls are TRBV19 and TRBJ1-5; D gene uncertain. Germline CDR1 and CDR2: LNHDA and SQIVND (reference sequence). The CDR3 extends over 12 amino acids. Trimming removed 7 bases from V and 7 bases from J, with 11 bases in between. The CDR3 DNA reads as TGTGCCAGTAACGCTATTAGACAGCCCCAGCATTTT. Translated, it gives CASNAIRQPQHF.

This clone has just one count. The chain employs TRBV6-5 and TRBJ1-2; 9 nucleotides agree with TRBD1. Germline values: CDR1 MNHEY, CDR2 SVGAGI. The V and J ends lost 8 bases and 5 bases, in that order; junction bases with no gene match: 12. The length of the CDR3 is 15 residues. The CDR3 loop is CASFRNRGPIYGYTF. DNA for the CDR3: TGTGCCAGCTTTAGGAACAGGGGGCCCATATATGGCTACACCTTC.

The chain is built from TRBV6-4 and TRBJ1-6; no reliable D call. Trimming took 0 bases from V and 7 from J, leaving 10 bases between them. There are 15 residues in the CDR3. Germline assignment: CDR1 MRHNA and CDR2 SNTAGT. The CDR3 reads CASSDSGRINSPLHF. The CDR3, as DNA: TGTGCCAGCAGTGACTCCGGCAGGATCAATTCACCCCTCCACTTT.

The genes are TRBV6-5 and TRBJ2-4, with 12 positions matching TRBD2. CDR3 length equals 15 residues. CDR1 is MNHEY and CDR2 is SVGAGI in the germline V gene. V lost 6 bases, J lost 8 bases, and 8 bases stayed unmatched. The CDR3 loop reads CASSFLAGGEDIQYF. The CDR3 nucleotides read TGTGCCAGCAGCTTTCTAGCGGGGGGGGAGGACATTCAGTACTTC.

This chain joins TRBV7-9 and TRBJ1-4; 10 bases match TRBD1. Looked up from germline, CDR1 is SEHNR and CDR2 is FQNEAQ (reference sequence). CDR3 length: 15 residues. Trimming took 0 bases from V and 6 from J; bases not matched to a gene: 1. The CDR3 bases are TGTGCCAGCAGCTTAGCGGGGACAGGGGATGAAAAACTGTTTTTT. Protein sequence: CASSLAGTGDEKLFF.

The chain links TRBV6-5 to TRBJ1-1; no clear D. Per the germline V gene, CDR1 is MNHEY and CDR2 is SVGAGI. V was cut by 6 bases and J by 1 base, with 15 bases left in between. The CDR3 is 15 residues long. The CDR3 region is CASSPLGEANTEAFF. DNA of the CDR3: TGTGCCAGCAGCCCCCTTGGAGAGGCGAACACTGAAGCTTTCTTT.

In this sample, this clone turned up a few times. The genes are TRBV11-1 and TRBJ2-7; TRBD2 matches 12 bases. Germline trimming cut 8 bases from V and 2 bases from J; bases unmatched to any gene: 7. The CDR3 has 15 residues. From germline, CDR1 is SGHAT and CDR2 FQDESV (reference sequence). CDR3 bases: TGTGCCAGCGCTAGCGGGGGGGGAACGACCTACGAGCAGTACTTC. Protein product: CASASGGGTTYEQYF.

This clone has just one count. This chain joins TRBV2 and TRBJ1-4; no clear D gene. This CDR3 contains 15 residues. The V gene lost 4 bases and the J gene lost 0 bases, with 9 bases spanning the gap. Per germline, CDR1 SNHLY and CDR2 FYNNEI. CDR3 in DNA: TGTGCCAGCAGTGGACCAGACACAACTAATGAAAAACTGTTTTTT. It codes for CASSGPDTTNEKLFF.

The rearrangement joins TRBV19 to TRBJ1-6, with D maybe TRBD1 (5 bases). Between the trimmed V and J ends, which lost 3 bases and 7 bases, there was a span of 10 bases. This CDR3 contains 14 residues. Germline V gene data show CDR1 as LNHDA and CDR2 as SQIVND (reference sequence). Here the CDR3 reads CASSMRDQNSPLHF. The CDR3 bases are TGTGCCAGTAGTATGCGGGACCAGAATTCACCCCTCCACTTT.

J is TRBJ2-1 and V is TRBV7-3, with D uncertain. Trimming stripped 5 bases from V and 9 bases from J, with 14 bases between. Per germline, CDR1 SGHTA and CDR2 FQGTGA. The CDR3 has 13 amino acids. The CDR3 reads CASSPIMNGEQFF. In nucleotides, the CDR3 is TGTGCCAGCAGCCCGATAATGAACGGTGAGCAGTTCTTC.

This chain joins TRBV29-1 and TRBJ1-1; D gene ambiguous. Germline CDR1 reads SQVTM; CDR2 reads ANQGSEA. Trimming removed 3 bases from V and 1 base from J, with 6 bases in between. This CDR3 region has 12 residues. This chain's CDR3 is CSVDAGNTEAFF. DNA of the CDR3: TGCAGCGTTGATGCGGGGAACACTGAAGCTTTCTTT.

The CDR3 DNA reads TGTGCCAGCAGCTCTCGACTAGCGGGGCTTCAAGAGACCCAGTACTTC. This encodes CASSSRLAGLQETQYF. The chain combines TRBV5-4 with TRBJ2-5, with 11 bases aligning to TRBD2. This CDR3 is built from 16 residues. The trim removed 3 bases at V and 2 bases at J, leaving 6 bases unmatched. Germline-derived CDR1 and CDR2 are SGHNT and YYREEE (reference sequence).

The chain's CDR3 is CASSDPGTPQFF. The CDR3 coding sequence is TGCGCCAGCAGTGACCCAGGCACCCCCCAATTCTTC. V is TRBV10-1 and J is TRBJ2-1; D call uncertain. Trimming removed 3 bases at V and 16 bases at J, with 16 bases between. Germline CDR1 WNHNN, CDR2 SYGVQD (reference sequence). This CDR3 comprises 12 residues.

The chain joins TRBV6-5 to TRBJ2-3, with D possibly TRBD2 on 5 matching bases. Germline assignment: CDR1 MNHEY and CDR2 SVGAGI. V was clipped by 2 bases and J by 2 bases, with 11 bases between them. The length of the CDR3 is 15 residues. The CDR3 bases are TGTGCCAGCAGTTACCGGGCTAGCCTCACAGATACGCAGTATTTT. Translation gives CASSYRASLTDTQYF.

The J gene is TRBJ2-1, the V gene TRBV27; 11 bases are shared with TRBD2. After removal of 5 bases from V and 10 bases from J, the junction contained 7 bases not matched to a gene. Per the germline V gene, CDR1 is MNHEY and CDR2 is SMNVEV (reference sequence). The CDR3 covers 14 residues. The CDR3 nucleotides read TGTGCCAGCAGTCGTAGCGGGGGGGCTCGGGAGCAGTTCTTC. Its translation is CASSRSGGAREQFF.

The chain couples TRBV2 to TRBJ2-7, with TRBD2 matching 8 bases. This CDR3 has 14 amino acids. Germline trimming cut 4 bases from V and 0 bases from J; bases unmatched to any gene: 2. Germline-derived CDR1 and CDR2 are SNHLY and FYNNEI. CDR3 residues: CASSALAGSYEQYF. DNA for the CDR3: TGTGCCAGCAGTGCTCTAGCGGGCTCCTACGAGCAGTACTTC.

The chain links TRBV19 to TRBJ1-1; D is undetermined. There are 13 residues in the CDR3. Trimming pared 6 bases from V and 5 bases from J, leaving 13 bases between. Germline CDR1 LNHDA, CDR2 SQIVND (reference sequence). The CDR3 nucleotides read TGTGCCAGTAGCGGCCAGGCGGGTACTGAAGCTTTCTTT. Translating it yields CASSGQAGTEAFF.

The rearrangement joins TRBV5-1 to TRBJ2-1, with D perhaps TRBD1 (6 bases). The CDR3 totals 12 residues. The V and J ends lost 5 bases and 4 bases respectively, with 7 bases between them. CDR1 is SGHRS and CDR2 is YFSETQ in the germline V gene. The CDR3 region has the DNA TGCGCCAGCAGACAGGGATACAATGAGCAGTTCTTC. It translates to CASRQGYNEQFF.

The chain has TRBV9 and TRBJ2-7; 7 nucleotides line up with TRBD2. V lost 4 bases and J lost 6; bases outside the gene matches: 10. Germline CDR1 reads SGDLS; CDR2 reads YYNGEE. CDR3 length equals 14 residues. CDR3 region: CASSPGGEPSEQYF. DNA of the CDR3: TGTGCCAGCAGCCCGGGGGGAGAGCCCTCCGAGCAGTACTTC.

V and J are TRBV7-9 and TRBJ1-2; D is perhaps TRBD1 (6 bases). The CDR3 runs to 11 residues. The germline V gene has CDR1 SEHNR and CDR2 FQNEAQ (reference sequence). Trimming took 8 bases from V and 3 from J, leaving 7 bases between them. The CDR3 DNA follows: TGTGCCAGCCCAGGGGACTATGGCTACACCTTC. Protein product: CASPGDYGYTF.

The rearrangement links TRBV5-1 to TRBJ1-6, with D hard to call. V gave up 4 bases and J gave up 0 bases, with 14 bases separating them. This CDR3 spans 17 amino acids. Per germline, CDR1 SGHRS and CDR2 YFSETQ. The CDR3 reads CASSDARTSSYNSPLHF. CDR3 nucleotides: TGCGCCAGCAGCGACGCCCGGACTAGCTCCTATAATTCACCCCTCCACTTT.

In this sample, this clone turned up a few times. The chain uses TRBV4-1 and TRBJ2-2; TRBD1 aligns across 11 bases. CDR3 length: 18 amino acids. V trimming: 4 bases; J trimming: 4 bases; junction bases outside the gene matches: 11. Germline CDR1 MGHRA, CDR2 YSYEKL. The CDR3 nucleotides read TGCGCCAGCAGCCCCCCTACCGGGACAGGGGGTCGCACCGGGGAGCTGTTTTTT. It specifies CASSPPTGTGGRTGELFF.

The chain carries TRBV9 and TRBJ2-6; D possibly corresponds to TRBD1 (6 bases). Germline V gene data show CDR1 as SGDLS and CDR2 as YYNGEE. The CDR3 runs to 17 residues. V was shortened by 3 bases and J by 0 bases, with 13 bases between the two germline ends. The CDR3 bases are TGTGCCAGCAGCGACTCGGACAGACCCTCTGGGGCCAACGTCCTGACTTTC. This codes for CASSDSDRPSGANVLTF.

The chain has TRBV27 and TRBJ2-7, with TRBD1 matching 8 bases. This CDR3 comprises 14 residues. Germline CDR1 reads MNHEY; CDR2 reads SMNVEV (reference sequence). V dropped 6 bases and J dropped 1; count of bases not matched to a gene: 5. CDR3 coding DNA: TGTGCCAGCAGCTGGACAGGGCCATCCTACGAGCAGTACTTC. Its protein product is CASSWTGPSYEQYF.

The chain recombines TRBV5-1 with TRBJ1-1; 9 nucleotides agree with TRBD1. This CDR3 is built from 16 residues. Germline V gives CDR1 SGHRS, CDR2 YFSETQ. V dropped 4 bases and J dropped 3; count of bases not matched to a gene: 10. As DNA, the CDR3 is TGCGCCAGCAGCCCGCGAACAGGGGGCTCGGACACTGAAGCTTTCTTT. Residues: CASSPRTGGSDTEAFF.

The chain joins TRBV24-1 to TRBJ2-1; D is perhaps TRBD1 (5 bases). Germline CDR1 KGHDR, CDR2 SFDVKD. The V end was cut by 9 bases, the J end by 0 bases, with 11 bases between. The CDR3 consists of 14 residues. CDR3 bases: TGTGCCACCTCCGGACATAGCTCCTACAATGAGCAGTTCTTC. Translation: CATSGHSSYNEQFF.